This TCR beta chain appears in the sequencing data of a study of cytomegalovirus exposure and HLA in healthy donors (dated by TCRdb to the late 2010s). Looking at the study overall: According to an earlier analysis of a few hundred of the donors, some 170 million T cells yielded 117 million unique TCR beta sequences and less than 300 Gb of sequence data. Class I and class II HLA loci were covered by the typing at four-digit resolution. Among a few hundred genotyped donors of the cohort, an average of roughly 240,000 unique TCR beta nucleotide sequences were sequenced per donor, roughly 20% of them non-productive. The study aimed to test whether signatures of past pathogen exposure could be identified by cataloging public T cell receptors. A later analysis re-analyzed previously published TCR beta repertoires from approximately 700 donors and added high-resolution HLA genotyping to study TCR occurrence patterns. An earlier analysis of approximately 640 of the donors applied high-throughput TCR beta sequencing to assess whether each TCR beta V gene segment acted as functional or pseudogenic. Of the roughly 430 genotyped donors, roughly 85% fell in the genetic ancestry cluster associated with self-reported Caucasian donors. In the later analysis, no new phenotypic data were used to find candidate immune exposures; instead, reliance was placed on TCR beta sequences and their occurrence across donors. A handful of DR-DQ haplotypes were handled as single units for association and clustering because linkage in the cohort was strong. Donor age, sex, ethnicity and CMV serostatus were collected together with the repertoire data. All discovery cohort repertoires had been generated using a single sequencing platform. The study profiled the T cell repertoires of about 720 subjects by immunosequencing and related them to cytomegalovirus serostatus. An early release covering more than 500 HLA-typed donors comprised approximately 290 gigabases of sequencing data and 85 million or so unique TCR sequences. The number of donors typed differed by locus, with about 629-630 for A, B, C, DRB1 and DQB1, 522 for DQA1, 600 to 610 for DPA1, and about 450 for DPB1. Besides the first cohort of more than 650 subjects, a separate validation cohort made up of 95 to 150 different subjects was used. A later genetic analysis used genome-wide SNP genotypes for 398 of the 666 donors, treating that subset as a discovery cohort. The study combined high-throughput TCR immunosequencing, statistical association of individual TCRs with disease status, and machine learning to predict cytomegalovirus infection status. The full study reports these points: Because counts were too low, seventeen rarely observed V segments, including chromosome 9 orphons, were excluded from the earlier analysis of roughly 580 of the donors. In this cohort, only TCR beta chains were sequenced, and detectable features were limited by the absence of alpha or paired-chain data. Roughly uniform sequencing depth across donors was assumed in presence/absence analyses, although this assumption may not hold. An earlier analysis of roughly 570 of the donors showed that most TCR beta V segments appeared in productive rearrangements either about 87% or about 30% of the time, which broadly matched IMGT annotations. Specific HLA alleles were associated with some 15,000 TCR beta sequences at a false discovery rate of 0.05 in a later analysis. A few of the identified cytomegalovirus-associated TCR beta chains were confirmed in vitro to be specific for cytomegalovirus antigens. A further reported finding was that TCR beta sequences accurately predicted the HLA-A and HLA-B alleles for most subjects in the first cohort. Correlated functional status among segregating V segments might reflect linkage disequilibrium, but an unknown experimental factor could not be ruled out. Compared with equally common non-associated chains, HLA-associated TCR beta chains in a later analysis were more clonally expanded and had lower generation probabilities. Most TCR sequences were seen in very few donors, while some public TCRs were found in many individuals. A later genetic analysis associated a missense DCLRE1C variant with V-gene and J-gene trimming of TCR beta chains, and an independent cohort replicated the association. In a later genetic analysis, fewer N-insertions in productive TCRs were reported among donors in an Asian-associated ancestry cluster than the roughly 700-donor mean. Because some donors lacked HLA typing at each locus, the association tests relied only on the typed subset. Several of the top co-occurrence clusters appeared to be linked to parvovirus B19, influenza, CMV and Epstein-Barr virus, according to a later analysis. The authors suggested that the approach could potentially be extended to other disease states and immunological phenotypes. Some IMGT-functional V segments, including TRBV6-2 and TRBV6-3, could not be told apart with the 87-base-pair reads, so those segments were excluded. The only immune exposure information available for the cohort was CMV serostatus. A group of highly shared sequence variants was considered likely to be a technical artifact of the sequencing pipeline. When HLA alleles, especially DR and DQ, strongly co-occurred, TCR associations were difficult to assign to individual alleles. A later analysis found that TCR association rates varied across HLA loci, with DRB1 alleles showing the most associated TCRs and HLA-C alleles the fewest. The study listed 150 to 200 TCR beta chains as associated with cytomegalovirus. Most CMV-associated TCR beta chains appeared to be HLA-restricted in a later analysis, and the HLA associations seemed to be driven largely by CMV exposure. Cytomegalovirus status was reported to be diagnosed by the classifier with high specificity and sensitivity in both the original and validation cohorts.

The CDR3, from cysteine to phenylalanine, totals 15 residues. Only the CDR3 part of the read is kept: 45 bases, read in frame from the first base. CDR1 is given as KGHSY and CDR2 as FQNENV, both from the germline V gene. V drops 0 bases and J drops 2 bases, leaving 11 bases in between. Regarding this clone: Its cognate antigen has yet to be identified. No base-level quality is on record; no much larger clone is a single base apart.

To prepare the library, the immunoSEQ multiplex PCR assay was applied. The multiplex PCR relied on a mix of 60 forward primers for TCR Vbeta segments and 13 reverse primers for TCR Jbeta segments. The CDR3 region of rearranged TCR beta genes was amplified from genomic DNA with a multiplex PCR assay. Amplified TCR beta libraries were sequenced as 87-base-pair reads on the Illumina HiSeq System. The authors processed their data as follows. A later analysis counted about 80 million unique TCR beta chains across the 550 to 800 repertoires, and roughly 10 million of these chains were shared by at least two donors. To remove PCR and sequencing errors, raw reads were error-corrected and collapsed into unique sequences using a nearest-neighbor algorithm that merged closely related sequences. Alignment of CDR3 sequences to IMGT reference sequences was used to assign V, D and J gene segments. For a sequence to be retained, a match of at least six nucleotides was required to both a V gene segment and a J gene segment. Rearrangements were classified as productive when the CDR3 lacked stop codons and remained in frame with V and J, and all other rearrangements were classified as non-productive. Following IMGT convention, CDR3 was defined as the stretch from the second conserved V-encoded cysteine to the conserved J-encoded phenylalanine. In an earlier analysis of 587 of the donors, sequences lacking an unambiguous match to a single V gene segment were excluded. In an earlier analysis of some 590 of the donors, a V segment was called functional when productive rearrangements were above 56.7%, and segregating when the standard deviation between donors exceeded 5%. A statistical classification framework was built for diagnosing cytomegalovirus status from the catalog of TCR beta chain sequences. A later analysis assigned V and J genes by comparing TCR nucleotide sequences with IMGT/GENE-DB human TR gene sequences. The TCRdist pipeline was used in a later analysis to assign CDR3 sequences and most-parsimonious VDJ recombination scenarios. A later analysis defined each TCR beta chain by its CDR3 amino acid sequence plus V-gene family, and excluded reads lacking a unique V-gene family. In a later analysis, fewer than 600 highly shared, low-generation-probability nucleotide sequences were removed to address suspected cross-contamination and a sequencing artifact. For each public chain, a later analysis derived a clonal expansion index from normalized ranks of inferred template counts within each repertoire. Generation probabilities in a later analysis came from a VDJ recombination model fitted to out-of-frame rearrangements, and those results were checked against IGoR. In a later analysis, hypergeometric tests were used to score TCR-TCR, TCR-HLA and TCR-CMV co-occurrence, with a repertoire-size bias correction applied to TCR pairs. A later analysis estimated false discovery rates by permuting HLA or CMV assignments 20 times. In a later analysis, co-occurring TCRs were grouped with DBSCAN, and TCRdist sequence similarity was added when clustering was performed within HLA-allele-positive subsets. For co-occurrence clustering, repertoires with fewer than 30,000 or more than 120,000 public chains were excluded, along with five repertoires with anomalous nucleotide sharing. TCRdb retrieved this table from immuneACCESS and kept in-frame rearrangements only. Not all clones are present; in checked studies, unresolved V genes account for under half, and no reason is known for the remainder. That table supplies the V and J calls and clone size; D and trimming were determined from the DNA. In this sample the table shows roughly 180,000 clones, more than 60% of which occur a single time. The ten largest clones capture over 1.1% of the sample.

The cohort comprised approximately 700 healthy bone marrow donors. At the time of sampling, every cohort member was nominally healthy, though immune exposures that went unrecorded were likely present. The donor tested CMV seronegative, placing the donor among the 350 to 400 seronegative members of the cohort. A peripheral blood sample was collected from each donor, and TCR beta sequencing was performed on peripheral blood mononuclear cells. The Qiagen DNeasy Blood Extraction Kit was used to extract genomic DNA from the blood cell samples. The material sequenced was PBMCs. This TCR came from a man between 18 and 35 years old in good health and CMV-seronegative. Recombination joined TRBV16 with TRBJ2-7, with TRBD1 tentatively as D gene (5 bases match). Read as DNA, the sequence is TGTGCCAGCAGCCAATCCCGGACACCAGCCTACGAGCAGTACTTC. The translation is CASSQSRTPAYEQYF.